The next 28 T cell receptor beta chains were all read from a single sample in a study of cytomegalovirus exposure and HLA in healthy donors. A multiplex PCR was run with 60 Vbeta primers and 13 Jbeta primers. Assay: immunoSEQ multiplex PCR; the TCRdb copy retains only in-frame clones and omits some. The sample table sets out about 140,000 clones. Source material: PBMCs. These receptors were taken from a male donor in good health and CMV-seronegative.

The V gene is TRBV9, the J gene TRBJ2-5; TRBD1 is a possible D gene (6 bases). V lost 0 bases and J 2 bases, leaving 26 bases between the germline ends. This CDR3 has 20 residues. CDR1 and CDR2 (germline): SGDLS, YYNGEE. CDR3 DNA: TGTGCCAGCAGCGTAGCTCCCCTCCAATTTGGATACAGGGAGCAAGAGACCCAGTACTTC. This codes for CASSVAPLQFGYREQETQYF.

V is TRBV29-1 and J is TRBJ2-3; tentative D call: TRBD2 (6 bases). V lost 7 bases and J 2 bases, leaving 19 bases between the germline ends. CDR3 length: 15 residues. The germline gives CDR1 SQVTM, CDR2 ANQGSEA. CDR3 coding DNA: TGCAGCGGGGAGGACATGTCCGCTAACACAGATACGCAGTATTTT. Protein: CSGEDMSANTDTQYF.

The chain links TRBV6-5 to TRBJ1-1, with 9 nucleotides matching TRBD1. The CDR3 is 15 amino acids. V was clipped by 5 bases and J by 0 bases; unmatched bases: 4. Per germline, CDR1 MNHEY and CDR2 SVGAGI. The CDR3 here is CASSRRTGVNTEAFF. CDR3 bases: TGTGCCAGCAGTCGCCGGACAGGGGTGAACACTGAAGCTTTCTTT.

The rearrangement joins TRBV9 to TRBJ2-7; D gene unclear. Germline V lookup: CDR1 SGDLS, CDR2 YYNGEE. The CDR3 loop spans 12 amino acids. Trimming shortened V by 3 bases and J by 7 bases, and 11 bases separated the two germline ends. For the CDR3, the DNA is TGTGCCAGCAGCGAGCCCCGCGGTGAGCAGTACTTC. Translated: CASSEPRGEQYF.

This chain uses TRBV7-9 with TRBJ2-2; perhaps TRBD1 as D (5 bases). Germline loops: CDR1 SEHNR, CDR2 FQNEAQ (reference sequence). The CDR3 totals 13 residues. Trimming took off 8 bases at V and 7 bases at J, with 14 bases between the two ends. CDR3 DNA: TGTGCCAGCGTCACAGGCCAAATCGGGGAGCTGTTTTTT. It is translated as CASVTGQIGELFF.

This chain joins TRBV9 and TRBJ2-7, with D perhaps TRBD2 (6 bases). The CDR3 spans 13 residues. Germline V gene sequence: CDR1 SGDLS, CDR2 YYNGEE. V was shortened by 5 bases and J by 0 bases, with 9 bases between the two germline ends. The CDR3 sequence is CASSGGTSYEQYF. CDR3 DNA sequence: TGTGCCAGCAGTGGCGGGACCTCCTACGAGCAGTACTTC.

V gene TRBV5-1 combines with J gene TRBJ2-2, with 9 bases that match TRBD1. Trimming removed 3 bases from V and 4 bases from J; junction bases left unmatched: 13. The CDR3 has 18 amino acids. The germline gives CDR1 SGHRS, CDR2 YFSETQ. For the CDR3, the DNA is TGCGCCAGCAGCTGGACCATCCGGGACAGGGAAAGCACCGGGGAGCTGTTTTTT. It encodes CASSWTIRDRESTGELFF.

The V gene is TRBV18, the J gene TRBJ2-5, with 9 bases identical to TRBD1. Germline CDR1 KGHSH, CDR2 LQKENI. This CDR3 has 13 residues. Trimming at V came to 6 bases and at J to 6 bases, leaving 5 bases not matched to a gene. CDR3 in DNA: TGTGCCAGCTCTCTGGACAGGGGAAAGACCCAGTACTTC. It yields the protein CASSLDRGKTQYF.

V is TRBV7-3 and J is TRBJ2-6; a weak D match, TRBD2 (5 bases). Trimming stripped 5 bases from V and 3 bases from J, with 14 bases between. CDR1 SGHTA and CDR2 FQGTGA come from the germline V gene. This CDR3 is 16 amino acids long. CDR3 DNA sequence: TGTGCCAGCAGCCCGATGAGGACTCATGGGGCCAACGTCCTGACTTTC. Translated, it gives CASSPMRTHGANVLTF.

This rearrangement joins TRBV11-3 to TRBJ2-1; D gene unclear. The V and J ends lost 0 bases and 0 bases respectively, with 9 bases between them. Germline lookup yields CDR1 SGHNT and CDR2 YENEEA. This CDR3 region has 16 residues. CDR3 bases: TGTGCCAGCAGCTTAGATGGCGGTAGCTCCTACAATGAGCAGTTCTTC. It encodes CASSLDGGSSYNEQFF. The full variable domain, completed using reference TRBV11-3 and TRBJ2-1, is EAGVVQSPRYKIIEKKQPVAFWCNPISGHNTLYWYLQNLGQGPELLIRYENEEAVDDSQLPKDRFSAERLKGVDSTLKIQPAELGDSAVYLCASSLDGGSSYNEQFFGPGTRLTVL.

The chain has TRBV13 and TRBJ2-7; the match to TRBD1 covers 11 bases. CDR3 length equals 15 residues. With 4 bases clipped from V and 5 bases from J, the junction kept 7 bases outside the gene matches. Germline CDR1 and CDR2: PRHDT and FYEKMQ (reference sequence). The CDR3 is CASSSPGQGDHEQYF. DNA of the CDR3: TGTGCCAGCAGCTCCCCGGGACAGGGGGACCACGAGCAGTACTTC.

V gene TRBV6-1 combines with J gene TRBJ1-3; TRBD1 might be the D (6 bases). V was clipped by 5 bases and J by 2 bases, with 13 bases between them. The length of the CDR3 is 15 residues. The germline gives CDR1 MNHNS, CDR2 SASEGT. The CDR3 spells CASSRTGIAGNTIYF. The CDR3 DNA follows: TGTGCCAGCAGTCGTACAGGGATCGCTGGAAACACCATATATTTT.

The V and J genes are TRBV19 and TRBJ1-5, with a possible D match to TRBD1 (5 bases). Germline V gene data show CDR1 as LNHDA and CDR2 as SQIVND (reference sequence). CDR3 length: 14 residues. V lost 8 bases, J lost 2 bases, and 13 bases lay in between. The CDR3 loop is CASCYVGGNQPQHF. The DNA of the CDR3 is TGTGCCAGTTGCTATGTAGGGGGCAATCAGCCCCAGCATTTT.

The chain is built from TRBV27 and TRBJ1-1, with 7 nucleotides matching TRBD1. V trimming: 5 bases; J trimming: 1 base; junction bases outside the gene matches: 7. The CDR3 consists of 15 residues. The germline V gene encodes CDR1 MNHEY and CDR2 SMNVEV (reference sequence). The CDR3: CASSQIKGANTEAFF. DNA for the CDR3: TGTGCCAGCAGTCAGATTAAGGGGGCGAACACTGAAGCTTTCTTT.

The V and J genes are TRBV12-5 and TRBJ2-4, with TRBD2 matching 9 bases. V trimming: 4 bases; J trimming: 12 bases; junction bases outside the gene matches: 7. The CDR3 spans 13 residues. The germline V gene encodes CDR1 LGHNT and CDR2 FRNRAP. The CDR3 DNA sequence: TGTGCTAGTGGTTCAACCTCGCGGGAGGGTCAGTACTTC. It translates to CASGSTSREGQYF.

The chain uses TRBV6-1 and TRBJ2-7; tentative D call: TRBD1 (7 bases). Germline assignment: CDR1 MNHNS and CDR2 SASEGT. V shed 8 bases and J shed 2 bases, with 19 bases lying between them. The CDR3 loop spans 15 amino acids. The CDR3 nucleotides read TGTGCCAGCGTCAGGGGGACTTACTCAACCTACGAGCAGTACTTC. Residues: CASVRGTYSTYEQYF.

The rearrangement joins TRBV5-8 to TRBJ2-1; the D gene is possibly TRBD2 (5 bases). Trimming left V 1 base short and J 9 bases short, with 8 bases between. The CDR3 loop spans 12 amino acids. Germline CDR1 and CDR2: SGHTS and YDEGEE. CDR3 loop: CASSLIGGEQFF. In nucleotides, the CDR3 is TGTGCCAGCAGCTTGATTGGAGGTGAGCAGTTCTTC. The full variable domain, rest sourced from reference TRBV5-8 and TRBJ2-1, is EAGVTQSPTHLIKTRGQQATLRCSPISGHTSVYWYQQALGLGLQFLLWYDEGEERNRGNFPPRFSGRQFPNYSSELNVNALELEDSALYLCASSLIGGEQFFGPGTRLTVL.

The V gene is TRBV6-5, the J gene TRBJ2-5; TRBD2 is a possible D gene (5 bases). The CDR3 covers 14 residues. V dropped 6 bases and J dropped 3 bases, with 14 bases sitting between them. Germline V gene data show CDR1 as MNHEY and CDR2 as SVGAGI. CDR3: CASSTTRPKETQYF. The DNA for the CDR3 is TGTGCCAGCAGCACCACTAGACCCAAAGAGACCCAGTACTTC.

The rearrangement links TRBV28 to TRBJ2-7; TRBD2 agrees at 10 bases. The CDR3 loop spans 14 amino acids. The V segment lost 3 bases and the J segment 4 bases; nucleotides outside the gene matches: 3. Germline values: CDR1 MDHEN, CDR2 SYDVKM. The CDR3 coding sequence is TGTGCCAGCAGTTTGGCTAGCGGGGGATACGAGCAGTACTTC. Protein: CASSLASGGYEQYF. The whole variable domain, filled in from reference TRBV28 and TRBJ2-7, reads DVKVTQSSRYLVKRTGEKVFLECVQDMDHENMFWYRQDPGLGLRLIYFSYDVKMKEKGDIPEGYSVSREKKERFSLILESASTNQTSMYLCASSLASGGYEQYFGPGTRLTVT.

J is TRBJ1-5 and V is TRBV19; D unclear. Trimming shortened V by 3 bases and J by 1 base, and 10 bases separated the two germline ends. Germline V lookup: CDR1 LNHDA, CDR2 SQIVND (reference sequence). This CDR3 contains 15 residues. Written as DNA, the CDR3 is TGTGCCAGTAGTATTGTACAGTCAAGCAATCAGCCCCAGCATTTT. Translation gives CASSIVQSSNQPQHF.

The chain is built from TRBV29-1 and TRBJ2-3; 7 nucleotides agree with TRBD1. CDR1 SQVTM and CDR2 ANQGSEA come from the germline V gene. The CDR3 extends over 16 amino acids. V was pared by 6 bases and J by 2 bases, with 14 bases of the junction left unmatched. CDR3 residues: CSVEPPRGKFTDTQYF. The CDR3, as DNA: TGCAGCGTCGAACCGCCCAGGGGGAAATTCACAGATACGCAGTATTTT.

V and J are TRBV12-5 and TRBJ1-2; unclear D gene. Germline V gene data show CDR1 as LGHNT and CDR2 as FRNRAP. The germline V and J ends were trimmed by 0 bases and 3 bases, with 14 bases remaining between them. The CDR3 contains 16 residues. The CDR3 reads CASGLVLGGTDYGYTF. CDR3 DNA sequence: TGTGCTAGTGGTTTGGTACTGGGAGGTACCGACTATGGCTACACCTTC.

This chain connects TRBV5-8 to TRBJ2-6, with D perhaps matching TRBD2 (5 bases). Trimming took 4 bases from V and 4 from J, leaving 12 bases between them. The germline CDR1 and CDR2 sequences are SGHTS and YDEGEE. The CDR3 has 15 amino acids. As DNA, the CDR3 is TGTGCCAGCAGCCTCGAGGGTACCGGGGCCAACGTCCTGACTTTC. Its translation is CASSLEGTGANVLTF.

The CDR3 DNA is TGTGCCTGGAGTGTACTGGGACTAGCGGGAGAGCAGATGAAGGTCGAGCAGTTCTTC. As protein: CAWSVLGLAGEQMKVEQFF. The chain carries TRBV30 and TRBJ2-1, with TRBD2 identical over 14 bases. CDR1 and CDR2 from the germline V gene are GTSNPN and SVGIG (reference sequence). This CDR3 contains 19 residues. The trim removed 0 bases at V and 10 bases at J, leaving 17 bases unmatched.

The chain uses TRBV13 and TRBJ2-1; TRBD1 might be the D (6 bases). V lost 0 bases, J lost 10 bases, and 19 bases lay in between. Germline V gene data show CDR1 as PRHDT and CDR2 as FYEKMQ (reference sequence). The CDR3 runs to 16 residues. The CDR3 DNA sequence: TGTGCCAGCAGCTTAGGGGGCAGGGGCTTTTCCGGAGAGCAGTTCTTC. The encoded protein is CASSLGGRGFSGEQFF. Full variable domain (missing parts from reference TRBV13 and TRBJ2-1): AAGVIQSPRHLIKEKRETATLKCYPIPRHDTVYWYQQGPGQDPQFLISFYEKMQSDKGSIPDRFSAQQFSDYHSELNMSSLELGDSALYFCASSLGGRGFSGEQFFGPGTRLTVL.

The chain has TRBV28 and TRBJ2-7; the match to TRBD1 covers 9 bases. The ends lost 7 bases at V and 6 bases at J; junction bases unmatched: 7. The CDR3 contains 13 residues. The germline gives CDR1 MDHEN, CDR2 SYDVKM. The DNA of the CDR3 is TGTGCCAGCAAAGGGGGACAGGGAGGCGAGCAGTACTTC. Amino acids: CASKGGQGGEQYF.

The rearrangement joins TRBV28 to TRBJ1-1; TRBD1 might be the D (6 bases). V lost 2 bases to trimming and J lost 5 bases, with 12 bases between them. There are 14 residues in the CDR3. Germline V gene sequence: CDR1 MDHEN, CDR2 SYDVKM. CDR3 DNA sequence: TGTGCCAGCAGTTTAATGGGGGCAGGTACTGAAGCTTTCTTT. Protein: CASSLMGAGTEAFF.

The chain carries TRBV6-1 and TRBJ1-5, with 7 bases matching TRBD1. The V and J ends lost 6 bases and 4 bases, in that order; junction bases with no gene match: 6. Germline V gene data show CDR1 as MNHNS and CDR2 as SASEGT. The CDR3 has 14 residues. The CDR3: CASSPTGRNQPQHF. The CDR3, as DNA: TGTGCCAGCAGCCCGACAGGGAGGAATCAGCCCCAGCATTTT.